The clone carrying this TCR beta chain was observed once. Its cognate antigen is unknown. V lost 5 bases to trimming and J lost 0 bases; unmatched junction nucleotides: 6. The CDR3 contains 18 residues. From germline, CDR1 is SGHRS and CDR2 YFSETQ. The data stem from a study of T cell responses to AZD1222 COVID-19 vaccine. General study findings and limits: Seropositive status at baseline applied to only 6 or 7 AZD1222 recipients. Donors were chiefly white British, with a greater number of females, and clonal diversity was perhaps underestimated.

The method was immunoSEQ multiplex PCR; TCRdb's version includes in-frame clones alone and lacks a portion of them. The sample yields 28,000 or so clones, roughly 88% seen once. The TCR originated in an adult who received the AZD1222 COVID-19 vaccine. The gene calls are TRBV5-1 and TRBJ2-1, with 15 bases that match TRBD2. The material was peripheral blood, obtained 28 days after the second AZD1222 dose. DNA for the CDR3: TGCGCCAGCAGACCCGGGACTAGCGGGGGGAACTCCTACAATGAGCAGTTCTTC. Its translation is CASRPGTSGGNSYNEQFF. Looking up the rest from reference TRBV5-1 and TRBJ2-1 gives the full variable domain: KAGVTQTPRYLIKTRGQQVTLSCSPISGHRSVSWYQQTPGQGLQFLFEYFSETQRNKGNFPGRFSGRQFSNSRSEMNVSTLELGDSALYLCASRPGTSGGNSYNEQFFGPGTRLTVL.